This T cell receptor (beta chain) was profiled in a study of OX40 agonist ivuxolimab in advanced cancers. The germline gives CDR1 LNHDA, CDR2 SQIVND (reference sequence). The CDR3 length is 18 residues. J gave up 10 bases and V 4 bases, and 16 bases lay outside the gene matches. Method: immunoSEQ multiplex PCR; TCRdb's copy keeps in-frame clones and lacks some. The repertoire holds under 60,000 clones, 80% to 85% seen once, with 3.9% in the top ten. The input for sequencing was CD4+ or CD8+ T cells sorted from blood, taken in a trial of the OX40 agonist ivuxolimab. This sequence originates from an adult with an advanced solid tumor such as melanoma, head and neck, liver or kidney cancer. This sequence joins TRBV19 and TRBJ1-6; 10 positions match TRBD1. The CDR3 bases are TGTGCCAGTAGTAGGGGTGCCCTGCGTGGGACAGGGGACTCACCCCTCCACTTT. Its translation: CASSRGALRGTGDSPLHF.